These 24 T cell receptor beta chains were sequenced from one sample in a study of T cells after yellow fever vaccination. TCRdb ran MiXCR on the 5' RACE reads and lists one entry per CDR3 protein. The table records under 550,000 distinct CDR3 sequences, about a fifth of them present only once. Sequenced material: PBMCs, taken about 21 days after the first yellow fever vaccination. These receptors came from a man between 18 and 29 years old who received the YFV17D yellow fever vaccine.

This clonotype was seen more than once but under ten times. The J gene is TRBJ1-2, the V gene TRBV7-2; D gene uncertain. The CDR3 consists of 15 residues. The germline gives CDR1 SGHTA, CDR2 FQGNSA. The V end lost 5 bases, the J end lost 4 bases, and 17 bases lay between the germline ends. Here the CDR3 DNA reads TGTGCCAGCAGCGTGGACGGCACCGGAGCCTATGGCTACACCTTC. As protein: CASSVDGTGAYGYTF. Variable domain in full (rest from reference TRBV7-2 and TRBJ1-2): GAGVSQSPSNKVTEKGKDVELRCDPISGHTALYWYRQSLGQGLEFLIYFQGNSAPDKSGLPSDRFSAERTGGSVSTLTIQRTQQEDSAVYLCASSVDGTGAYGYTFGSGTRLTVV.

As to this clonotype: At one end the junction does not follow the germline gene, possibly because of a read error. CDR3 residues: CGASPGAGTHQETQYF. The CDR3 DNA follows: TGCGGAGCGTCACCAGGGGCAGGCACGCACCAAGAGACCCAGTACTTC. The chain links TRBV28 to TRBJ2-5; possibly TRBD1 for D (6 bases). In germline, CDR1 is MDHEN, CDR2 SYDVKM. CDR3 length: 16 amino acids.

The chain joins TRBV18 to TRBJ2-7; the D gene is possibly TRBD2 (5 bases). The germline V and J ends were trimmed by 4 bases and 0 bases, with 16 bases remaining between them. The CDR3 contains 16 residues. Germline values: CDR1 KGHSH, CDR2 LQKENI. CDR3 region: CASSRREGSRSYEQYF. For the CDR3, the DNA is TGTGCCAGCTCACGGAGAGAGGGTTCCCGCTCCTACGAGCAGTACTTC.

The J gene is TRBJ2-1, the V gene TRBV5-1, with 16 bases lining up with TRBD2. The CDR3 is 15 residues long. Losses at the gene ends were 4 bases for V and 9 bases for J; bases not matched to a gene: 4. Germline assignment: CDR1 SGHRS and CDR2 YFSETQ. The chain's CDR3 is CASSGTSGGAGEQFF. Here the CDR3 DNA reads TGCGCCAGCAGCGGGACTAGCGGGGGGGCTGGTGAGCAGTTCTTC.

This clonotype has only a few counts. The chain joins TRBV7-6 to TRBJ2-1, with a possible D match to TRBD2 (6 bases). Trimming removed 5 bases from V and 2 bases from J, with 13 bases in between. Germline V gives CDR1 SGHVS, CDR2 FNYEAQ. This CDR3 comprises 15 residues. Here the CDR3 DNA reads TGTGCCAGCAGCCCCGGGACTCTTCCCTACAATGAGCAGTTCTTC. Its translation: CASSPGTLPYNEQFF.

The chain has TRBV6-1 and TRBJ2-2; 8 bases line up with TRBD1. The length of the CDR3 is 16 residues. CDR1 is MNHNS and CDR2 is SASEGT in the germline V gene. V was clipped by 4 bases and J by 5 bases; unmatched bases: 9. This chain's CDR3 is CASSGKPGGRTGELFF. DNA for the CDR3: TGTGCCAGCAGTGGAAAGCCAGGGGGCCGGACCGGGGAGCTGTTTTTT.

The genes are TRBV3-1 and TRBJ2-5; D call uncertain. The CDR3 has 12 residues. The germline V gene has CDR1 LGHDT and CDR2 YNNKEL (reference sequence). Trimming left V 1 base short and J 8 bases short, with 8 bases between. This CDR3 reads CASSQATGTQYF. CDR3 sequence (DNA): TGTGCCAGCAGCCAAGCCACCGGAACCCAGTACTTC.

This clonotype was counted between two and nine times. This chain uses TRBV6-1 with TRBJ2-1, with D perhaps matching TRBD1 (5 bases). CDR1 and CDR2 from the germline V gene are MNHNS and SASEGT. Trimming took 11 bases from V and 6 from J, leaving 23 bases between them. The CDR3 loop spans 15 amino acids. DNA for the CDR3: TGTGCCCCCTGTAGGTGCAGGGTGGCCTCCAATGAGCAGTTCTTC. This sequence encodes CAPCRCRVASNEQFF.

As concerns this clonotype: The DNA is omitted, as the CDR3 cannot be located on it reliably, and the CDR3 follows TCRdb's listing. The chain links TRBV22-1 to TRBJ2-1; TRBD2 is taken as the D call from the table, unchecked against the DNA. TRBV22-1 is an annotated pseudogene. The CDR3 length equals 16 residues, ends included. CDR3 residues: CCASRVAGGNNNEQFF.

The table lists this clonotype with a few counts. The J gene is TRBJ1-1, the V gene TRBV9, with a tentative D call TRBD1 (6 bases). The CDR3 spans 16 residues. The V gene's germline CDR1 is SGDLS and CDR2 YYNGEE. V lost 5 bases, J lost 1 base, and 18 bases lay in between. The DNA for the CDR3 is TGTGCCAGCAGTACGCGAGGGGGGCCTTGGAACACTGAAGCTTTCTTT. It codes for CASSTRGGPWNTEAFF.

CDR3 protein: CASSVSERLTDTQYF. CDR3 nucleotides: TGCGCCAGCAGCGTGTCAGAGCGGCTCACAGATACGCAGTATTTT. V gene TRBV5-1 combines with J gene TRBJ2-3; TRBD2 is a possible D gene (5 bases). V dropped 4 bases and J dropped 2 bases, with 14 bases sitting between them. This CDR3 spans 15 amino acids. Germline V lookup: CDR1 SGHRS, CDR2 YFSETQ.

A single count supports this clonotype. The chain carries TRBV20-1 and TRBJ2-7; tentatively, D is TRBD1 or TRBD2 (5 bases each). The germline V gene encodes CDR1 DFQATT and CDR2 SNEGSKA (reference sequence). CDR3 length equals 16 residues. V dropped 4 bases and J dropped 3 bases, with 22 bases sitting between them. In DNA form, the CDR3 reads TGCAGTGCTACTTCTTCGGGGACCCCCTCCTTCTACGAGCAGTACTTC. Translation: CSATSSGTPSFYEQYF.

The chain is built from TRBV10-2 and TRBJ1-1, with a possible D match to TRBD1 (5 bases). V was trimmed by 0 bases and J by 3 bases, leaving 11 bases between them. The CDR3 contains 15 residues. The germline V gene encodes CDR1 WSHSY and CDR2 SAAADI. The CDR3 here is CASSESWARDTEAFF. CDR3 sequence (DNA): TGCGCCAGCAGTGAGTCGTGGGCCAGGGACACTGAAGCTTTCTTT.

The CDR3 region has the DNA TGTGCCAGCAGCTTAGGGTCAGGGGGAGGCAATCAGCCCCAGCATTTT. Its translation is CASSLGSGGGNQPQHF. The chain combines TRBV7-8 with TRBJ1-5, with 7 nucleotides matching TRBD1. V shed 1 base, J shed 2 bases, and the junction held 5 bases outside the gene matches. CDR1 is SGHVS and CDR2 is FQNEAQ in the germline V gene. This CDR3 has 16 amino acids.

This clonotype has just a few counts. J is TRBJ2-1 and V is TRBV6-2 or TRBV6-3; no definite D call. The germline V and J ends were trimmed by 8 bases and 4 bases, with 12 bases remaining between them. This CDR3 is built from 13 residues. Germline CDR1 reads MNHEY; CDR2 reads SVGEGT. CDR3 protein: CASSVLDYNEQFF. The CDR3 DNA follows: TGTGCCAGCTCCGTACTGGATTACAATGAGCAGTTCTTC.

This clonotype has just a few counts. The chain has TRBV6-1 and TRBJ2-7, with 9 bases aligning to TRBD1. Trimming removed 8 bases from V and 4 bases from J; junction bases left unmatched: 18. The CDR3 loop spans 17 amino acids. The germline CDR1 and CDR2 sequences are MNHNS and SASEGT. The CDR3 coding sequence is TGTGCCAGCTACCAAAGGTGGCGGACAGGGGAAATTTACGAGCAGTACGTC. Translation gives CASYQRWRTGEIYEQYV.

In its sample, this clonotype was seen a few times. This sequence joins TRBV5-1 and TRBJ2-5, with D tentatively TRBD1 or TRBD2 (5 bases each). CDR3 length: 12 residues. Germline assignment: CDR1 SGHRS and CDR2 YFSETQ. The chain's CDR3 is CAARGNQETQYF. CDR3 bases: TGCGCTGCTCGGGGCAATCAAGAGACCCAGTACTTC.

The chain joins TRBV7-9 to TRBJ2-1; D not resolved. With 6 bases removed from V and 0 bases from J, the gap between germline ends came to 9 bases. The CDR3 consists of 14 residues. The V gene's germline CDR1 is SEHNR and CDR2 FQNEAQ (reference sequence). The CDR3 nucleotides are TGTGCCAGCAGTAGCTCCAGCTCCTACAATGAGCAGTTCTTC. Residues: CASSSSSSYNEQFF.

This clonotype was recorded a few times. This chain connects TRBV7-2 to TRBJ2-2; maybe TRBD2 (5 bases). V was shortened by 6 bases and J by 4 bases, with 9 bases between the two germline ends. The germline gives CDR1 SGHTA, CDR2 FQGNSA. CDR3 length: 13 amino acids. CDR3 in amino acids: CASSRGFTGELFF. CDR3 DNA sequence: TGTGCCAGCAGTCGCGGGTTCACCGGGGAGCTGTTTTTT. Full variable domain (rest looked up from reference TRBV7-2 and TRBJ2-2): GAGVSQSPSNKVTEKGKDVELRCDPISGHTALYWYRQSLGQGLEFLIYFQGNSAPDKSGLPSDRFSAERTGGSVSTLTIQRTQQEDSAVYLCASSRGFTGELFFGEGSRLTVL.

There are a few counts of this clonotype. The chain combines TRBV24-1 with TRBJ2-3; tentatively, D is TRBD1 (6 bases). The CDR3 extends over 17 amino acids. V was shortened by 6 bases and J by 3 bases, with 21 bases between the two germline ends. CDR1 KGHDR and CDR2 SFDVKD come from the germline V gene. DNA for the CDR3: TGTGCCACCAGTCCCGCCCGGGGCAGGGGAAGAACAGATACGCAGTATTTT. Translated: CATSPARGRGRTDTQYF.

The genes are TRBV4-2 and TRBJ1-1; 10 bases align to TRBD1. The CDR3 covers 16 residues. V shed 1 base, J shed 11 bases, and the junction held 13 bases outside the gene matches. The germline CDR1 and CDR2 sequences are LGHNA and YNFKEQ. CDR3 in DNA: TGTGCCAGCAGCCAAGTCCTCGGGACAGGGGTTTTACGGGCTTTCTTT. Its protein product is CASSQVLGTGVLRAFF.

This rearrangement joins TRBV6-1 to TRBJ2-1; perhaps TRBD1 as D (6 bases). This CDR3 region has 16 residues. V was cut by 6 bases and J by 4 bases, with 19 bases left in between. Germline CDR1 reads MNHNS; CDR2 reads SASEGT. The CDR3 sequence: CASSPSGHNHYNEQFF. CDR3 bases: TGTGCCAGCAGCCCATCGGGACATAACCATTACAATGAGCAGTTCTTC.

The chain employs TRBV7-9 and TRBJ1-3, with D perhaps matching TRBD1 (6 bases). CDR1 and CDR2 (germline): SEHNR, FQNEAQ (reference sequence). The CDR3 is made up of 14 amino acids. V lost 4 bases, J lost 0 bases, and 7 bases lay in between. CDR3 sequence reads: CASSWTASGNTIYF. CDR3 bases: TGTGCCAGCAGCTGGACAGCCTCTGGAAACACCATATATTTT.

This clonotype was seen a few times. The V call is TRBV5-6, the J call TRBJ2-2; TRBD2 agrees at 8 bases. The ends lost 4 bases at V and 7 bases at J; junction bases unmatched: 15. Germline V gives CDR1 SGHDT, CDR2 YYEEEE. The CDR3 loop spans 17 amino acids. As DNA, the CDR3 is TGTGCCAGCAGCCTTGATCGCGGGGGGACGTTTCTCGGGGAGCTGTTTTTT. This translates into CASSLDRGGTFLGELFF.